This T cell receptor (beta chain) emerged from a study of CD8 T cells in Susac syndrome (dated by TCRdb to about 2019). Background on the whole study: The study used repertoire sequencing to test whether antigen drove CD8+ T cell activation and differentiation in Susac syndrome. Clonality of the CD8+ T cell repertoire was compared between eleven to twelve healthy donors, roughly 14 Susac syndrome patients and around 15 multiple sclerosis patients. Findings and caveats that apply to the study as a whole: The TCR sequencing and HLA analysis was acknowledged to have included a relatively small number of individuals.

V is reduced by 5 bases and J by 0 bases, leaving a spacing of 6 bases between them. CDR1 is given as MRHNA and CDR2 as SNTAGT, both from the germline V gene. The CDR3 runs 13 residues from the cysteine to the phenylalanine. Here the CDR3 DNA is all that survives: 39 bases in frame from base 1. Peripheral blood CD8+ and CD4+ T cells from healthy donors, Susac syndrome patients and multiple sclerosis patients were profiled by high-throughput TCR beta sequencing. The multiple sclerosis controls were treatment-naive patients whose relapsing-remitting disease, either stable or active, fulfilled the revised McDonald criteria. CD8+ TEMRA cells were enriched by FACS, while bulk CD8+ and CD4+ T cells were purified by magnetic negative isolation. Blood was drawn into EDTA tubes, processed within 24 hours, and PBMCs were isolated by density gradient centrifugation. PBMCs intended for TCR sequencing were frozen in liquid nitrogen and were later thawed in a 37 degrees C water bath. The sorted or isolated CD4+, CD8+ and CD8+ TEMRA cells had a purity of 90% or higher.

RNA was extracted with the RNeasy kit and about 0.5 to 1 ug was reverse transcribed using random hexamers. The immunoSEQ multiplex PCR assay, which covers 54 Vbeta and 13 Jbeta segments, was used to amplify TCR beta CDR3 regions. To correct PCR amplification bias, a synthetic template baseline was used for both primer optimization and computational correction. As for the authors' bioinformatics: Reads were annotated to V, D and J genes per IMGT and analyzed with immunoSEQ Analyzer, keeping only productive sequences. Clonality was calculated as one minus the Shannon entropy normalized by log2 of the number of productive unique sequences. For each patient and control, public and private clones were evaluated within the 100 most prevalent clones. Susac-specific clones were defined as absent from healthy and MS cohorts, about 1,000 published viral clones and other ImmuneACCESS disease sequences. The public sequencing data were trimmed at Q25 with fastp and processed into clonotypes with MiXCR by TCRdb, which kept only in-frame beta chains. Merged by CDR3 protein, the rows form single entries marked with the most common genes and DNA. These V and J calls rely on TCRdb rather than the paper's analysis. The sample table lists about 52,000 distinct CDR3 sequences, roughly 93% of them with a count of one. Around 0.49% of the sample belongs to the ten largest clones.

Of note for this clonotype: Its recognized antigen is unknown. Within one base of it there is no much larger clone, and no base qualities were kept.

The source is a human donor with multiple sclerosis. Material for sequencing was CD8+ T cells from PBMCs. Here the chain combines TRBV6-4 and TRBJ2-3; 5 matching bases give a weak D call of TRBD2. The CDR3 here reads CASSTGSTDTQYF. The sequence in DNA is TGTGCCAGCAGTACGGGAAGCACAGATACGCAGTATTTT.